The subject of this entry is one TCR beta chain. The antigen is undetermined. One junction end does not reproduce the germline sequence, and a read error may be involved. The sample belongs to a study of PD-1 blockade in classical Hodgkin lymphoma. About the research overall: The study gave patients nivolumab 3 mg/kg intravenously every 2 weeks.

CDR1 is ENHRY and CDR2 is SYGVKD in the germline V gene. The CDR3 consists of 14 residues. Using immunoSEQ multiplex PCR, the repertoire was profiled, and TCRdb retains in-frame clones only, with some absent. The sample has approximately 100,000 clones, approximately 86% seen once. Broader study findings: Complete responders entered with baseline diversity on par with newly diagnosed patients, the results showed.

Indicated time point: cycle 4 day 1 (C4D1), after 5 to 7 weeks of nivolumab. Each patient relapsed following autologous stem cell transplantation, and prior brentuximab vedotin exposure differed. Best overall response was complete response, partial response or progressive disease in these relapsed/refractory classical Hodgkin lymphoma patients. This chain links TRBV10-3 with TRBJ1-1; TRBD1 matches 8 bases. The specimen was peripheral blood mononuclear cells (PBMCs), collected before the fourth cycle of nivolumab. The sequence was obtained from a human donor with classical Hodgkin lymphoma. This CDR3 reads CAITETGEQGEAFF. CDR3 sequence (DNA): TGTGCCATCACTGAGACAGGGGAACAGGGTGAAGCTTTCTTT.